What follows are 18 T cell receptor beta chains derived from one specimen sequenced in a study of beta chain features in type 1 diabetes. The study reverse transcribed the entire isolated RNA, so it sequenced expressed TCRB transcripts. The data were produced by immunoSEQ multiplex PCR, yet TCRdb's version contains in-frame clones alone and is incomplete. The repertoire holds about 290,000 clones, with around 7.8% as singletons. Sequencing was carried out using central memory CD4+ T cells from blood. All receptors derive from a woman younger than 35 in good health.

The V call is TRBV6-6, the J call TRBJ2-2; D remains unclear. Germline V gene sequence: CDR1 MNHNY, CDR2 SVGAGI (reference sequence). There are 12 residues in the CDR3. V was shortened by 8 bases and J by 10 bases, with 14 bases between the two germline ends. CDR3 region: CASQLPDEELFF. The CDR3 nucleotides are TGTGCCAGCCAGTTACCAGATGAGGAGCTGTTTTTT.

This clone has only a few counts. The sample holds other DNA sequences that translate to the same CDR3. The chain employs TRBV30 and TRBJ2-3; tentative D call: TRBD1 (6 bases). Germline V lookup: CDR1 GTSNPN, CDR2 SVGIG (reference sequence). V lost 0 bases to trimming and J lost 5 bases, with 18 bases between them. The CDR3 is made up of 16 amino acids. CDR3 protein: CAWSVGGRGLGDTQYF. The CDR3 region has the DNA TGTGCCTGGAGTGTAGGCGGCAGGGGATTGGGAGATACGCAGTATTTT.

This clone was recorded a few times. The chain uses TRBV7-2 and TRBJ2-2; D unresolved. Germline V gives CDR1 SGHTA, CDR2 FQGNSA. Trimming shortened V by 3 bases and J by 4 bases, and 9 bases separated the two germline ends. The CDR3 runs 14 residues. In DNA form, the CDR3 reads TGTGCCAGCAGCTTTCGCTATGGCACCGGGGAGCTGTTTTTT. Residues: CASSFRYGTGELFF.

The chain employs TRBV4-2 and TRBJ1-4, with 9 positions matching TRBD1. The J segment lost 6 bases and the V segment lost 2 bases, leaving 22 bases of the junction unmatched. The CDR3 spans 21 residues. Germline V gives CDR1 LGHNA, CDR2 YNFKEQ. CDR3 sequence (DNA): TGTGCCAGCAGCCAAAGGGGACGCCCGGGACAGGGAAGAGGTGAGGATGAAAAACTGTTTTTT. Its protein is CASSQRGRPGQGRGEDEKLFF.

This clone has a count of ten or more. The chain combines TRBV28 with TRBJ2-3; TRBD2 agrees at 7 bases. Germline lookup yields CDR1 MDHEN and CDR2 SYDVKM. This CDR3 region has 12 residues. The CDR3 here is CEARGGTDTQYF. The CDR3 coding sequence is TGTGAGGCTCGGGGGGGCACAGATACGCAGTATTTT.

This clone was counted a few times. V and J are TRBV28 and TRBJ2-3; D may be TRBD2 (6 bases). Germline assignment: CDR1 MDHEN and CDR2 SYDVKM. Trimming took off 4 bases at V and 8 bases at J, with 16 bases between the two ends. This CDR3 is 14 amino acids long. The CDR3 sequence is CASSSSATGGTQYF. The CDR3 bases are TGTGCCAGCAGTTCTAGCGCCACCGGGGGTACGCAGTATTTT.

The V call is TRBV7-3, the J call TRBJ1-1, with unresolved D. The V gene lost 5 bases and the J gene lost 1 base, with 17 bases spanning the gap. The CDR3 covers 16 residues. CDR1 is SGHTA and CDR2 is FQGTGA in the germline V gene. This CDR3 reads CASSASSGNSNTEAFF. As DNA, the CDR3 is TGTGCCAGCAGCGCCTCATCCGGTAACTCGAACACTGAAGCTTTCTTT.

This clone was picked up a small number of times. V usage is TRBV7-3 and J usage is TRBJ2-5; possibly TRBD2 for D (6 bases). The V end lost 5 bases, the J end lost 5 bases, and 15 bases lay between the germline ends. This CDR3 contains 14 residues. The germline V gene encodes CDR1 SGHTA and CDR2 FQGTGA. The CDR3 region has the DNA TGTGCCAGCAGCAGGTTCCGGGACTCCGAGACCCAGTACTTC. It is translated as CASSRFRDSETQYF.

This clone was found a few times. J is TRBJ2-1 and V is TRBV4-3; D tentatively reads TRBD1 or TRBD2 (5 bases each). Per germline, CDR1 LGHNA and CDR2 YSLEER. Trimming removed 0 bases at V and 6 bases at J, with 18 bases between. The CDR3 spans 17 residues. This CDR3 is CASSQERAYWGTNEQFF. The CDR3, as DNA: TGCGCCAGCAGCCAAGAACGGGCCTATTGGGGGACCAATGAGCAGTTCTTC.

This clone has at least ten counts. The chain couples TRBV5-5 to TRBJ2-6; D is unclear. The germline CDR1 and CDR2 sequences are SGHKS and YYEKEE (reference sequence). Between the trimmed V and J ends, which lost 0 bases and 2 bases, there was a span of 6 bases. This CDR3 region has 15 residues. CDR3 residues: CASSLDGAGANVLTF. For the CDR3, the DNA is TGTGCCAGCAGCTTGGATGGGGCTGGGGCCAACGTCCTGACTTTC.

The V gene is TRBV7-2, the J gene TRBJ2-5; no firm D call. The end of the DNA aligns better with TRBJ2-7, so the J call may be wrong. From germline, CDR1 is SGHTA and CDR2 FQGNSA. This CDR3 region has 12 residues. Here the CDR3 DNA reads TGTGCCAGCAGCCAACGCTACACCGAGCAGTACTTC. This gives the protein CASSQRYTEQYF.

With respect to this clone: A read error may account for a junction end that differs from germline. The gene calls are TRBV28 and TRBJ2-4; 8 bases agree with TRBD1. This CDR3 contains 13 residues. Germline V gives CDR1 MDHEN, CDR2 SYDVKM. CDR3 residues: CASSSPDRALGHF. CDR3 sequence (DNA): TGTGCCAGCAGTTCCCCGGACAGGGCACTGGGTCACTTC.

This clone has just a few counts. V usage is TRBV7-9 and J usage is TRBJ1-4, with a possible D match to TRBD1 (5 bases). This CDR3 region has 15 residues. Per germline, CDR1 SEHNR and CDR2 FQNEAQ (reference sequence). V was pared by 1 base and J by 3 bases, with 9 bases between. This chain's CDR3 is CASSLGTGPNEKLFF. The CDR3 DNA reads TGTGCCAGCAGCTTAGGGACGGGGCCTAATGAAAAACTGTTTTTT.

For this clone: This sample includes further DNA sequences coding for the same CDR3. This rearrangement joins TRBV18 to TRBJ1-3, with TRBD1 as a possible D gene (6 bases). V lost 3 bases, J lost 3 bases, and 6 bases lay in between. The germline V gene encodes CDR1 KGHSH and CDR2 LQKENI. CDR3 length: 13 amino acids. The CDR3 here is CASSPDSGNTIYF. CDR3 sequence (DNA): TGTGCCAGCTCACCGGACAGTGGAAACACCATATATTTT.

This clone has more than one count but fewer than ten. This chain links TRBV30 with TRBJ2-7; no clear D gene. Germline lookup yields CDR1 GTSNPN and CDR2 SVGIG (reference sequence). CDR3 length equals 12 residues. The ends were cut back, 0 bases at V and 6 bases at J, with 9 bases in the middle. CDR3 protein: CAWSVLGSEQYF. The CDR3 DNA is TGTGCCTGGAGTGTATTGGGTTCCGAGCAGTACTTC.

At least ten counts were recorded for this clone. The chain uses TRBV5-1 and TRBJ1-6; D gene ambiguous. The CDR3 covers 15 residues. Between the trimmed V and J ends, which lost 7 bases and 3 bases, there was a span of 14 bases. Germline CDR1 and CDR2: SGHRS and YFSETQ. CDR3 nucleotide sequence: TGCGCCAGCCACCGTACCTCGAACTATAATTCACCCCTCCACTTT. Translation gives CASHRTSNYNSPLHF.

This clone has a handful of counts. The rearrangement joins TRBV30 to TRBJ1-5; 7 nucleotides line up with TRBD1. The CDR3 runs to 16 residues. Losses at the gene ends were 2 bases for V and 6 bases for J; bases not matched to a gene: 13. Germline lookup yields CDR1 GTSNPN and CDR2 SVGIG (reference sequence). The CDR3 region has the DNA TGTGCCTGGAGTAGGGACAGCTCTTCCGTGGCTCAGCCCCAGCATTTT. This gives the protein CAWSRDSSSVAQPQHF.

This clone was found a few times. Other DNA sequences in this sample translate to the same CDR3. The rearrangement uses TRBV7-2 and TRBJ1-6, with no clear D. V lost 2 bases, J lost 7 bases, and 3 bases lay in between. Germline V gene sequence: CDR1 SGHTA, CDR2 FQGNSA. The CDR3 runs 12 residues. The DNA for the CDR3 is TGTGCCAGCAGCTTAACAAATTCACCCCTCCACTTT. Protein: CASSLTNSPLHF.